The 5 T cell receptor beta chains below were found in one sample sequenced in a study of T-cell memory formation after mild COVID-19 (dated by TCRdb to the early 2020s). Library construction relied on 5' RACE. Data came from an Illumina NovaSeq 6000. TCRdb reprocessing: public reads trimmed at Q25 with fastp, clones called with MiXCR, in-frame beta chains kept. Rows merge per CDR3 protein into single entries with the most common DNA and genes. The sample profile shows around 200,000 distinct CDR3 sequences; over 9.5% of them were found once. The ten largest clones represent roughly 4% of the sample. The sequenced material came from PBMCs or a T cell subset sorted from them (not recorded which). Receptors were obtained from a man aged 18 to 30 who had mild COVID-19 (a few samples of this study predate the infection). The sample titles of this study are shuffled in the database, so cell type and time point are left out; the donor was told from shared clones.

V gene TRBV5-1 combines with J gene TRBJ2-7; weak D call: TRBD1 (6 bases). This CDR3 spans 15 amino acids. The germline CDR1 and CDR2 sequences are SGHRS and YFSETQ. Trimming took 4 bases from V and 4 from J, leaving 18 bases between them. CDR3: CASSQAGTTDYEQYF. CDR3 nucleotide sequence: TGCGCCAGCAGCCAGGCCGGGACAACCGATTACGAGCAGTACTTC.

This sequence joins TRBV7-2 and TRBJ2-5, with D unresolved. This CDR3 comprises 14 residues. The V end was cut by 0 bases, the J end by 5 bases, with 10 bases between. Germline CDR1 and CDR2: SGHTA and FQGNSA. The CDR3 loop is CASSLAVGVETQYF. In DNA form, the CDR3 reads TGTGCCAGCAGCTTAGCGGTGGGTGTCGAGACCCAGTACTTC.

V is TRBV4-3 and J is TRBJ1-1; 9 nucleotides align to TRBD1. After removal of 4 bases from V and 4 bases from J, the junction contained 4 bases not matched to a gene. Germline V gene sequence: CDR1 LGHNA, CDR2 YSLEER. The CDR3 contains 14 residues. The DNA for the CDR3 is TGCGCCAGCAGCCGTTCGACAGGGGGCACTGAAGCTTTCTTT. Its protein product is CASSRSTGGTEAFF.

This clonotype occurred a few times. V usage is TRBV5-1 and J usage is TRBJ1-6; 10 bases are shared with TRBD1. The length of the CDR3 is 16 residues. Germline CDR1 and CDR2: SGHRS and YFSETQ. Losses at the gene ends were 4 bases for V and 8 bases for J; bases not matched to a gene: 9. The CDR3 here is CASSDGTGDSYSPLHF. CDR3 DNA sequence: TGCGCCAGCAGCGACGGGACAGGGGATTCTTATTCACCCCTCCACTTT.

The genes are TRBV3-2 and TRBJ2-1; TRBD2, the table's D call, was not compared with the DNA. TRBV3-2 is termed a pseudogene. The CDR3 has 15 amino acids. The CDR3 is CASNPKRGGLHEQFF. DNA of the CDR3: TGTGCCAGCAACCCGAAGCGGGGGGGCCTCCATGAGCAGTTCTTC.